The 23 T cell receptor beta chains below were found in one sample sequenced in a study of blood T cells in healthy people across ages. For the second PCR, which ran for about 6 to 11 cycles, a sample-barcoded 5' primer and a J-beta primer mix were used. MiXCR, applied by TCRdb to the 5' RACE reads, yields one record per CDR3 protein. The table records around 1,500,000 distinct CDR3 sequences, roughly 45% of them present only once. Material: blood. These receptor sequences come from a woman between 18 and 30 years old in good health.

This clonotype has just a few counts. J is TRBJ1-4 and V is TRBV29-1; TRBD1 agrees at 7 bases. The length of the CDR3 is 13 residues. After removal of 6 bases from V and 8 bases from J, the junction contained 9 bases not matched to a gene. Germline loops: CDR1 SQVTM, CDR2 ANQGSEA. In DNA form, the CDR3 reads TGCAGCGTCGATACAGGGGAGGGAGAAAAACTGTTTTTT. Its translation is CSVDTGEGEKLFF.

Comment on this clonotype: A read error may be the cause here, since a much bigger clone is one base away. In nucleotides, the CDR3 is TGCAGTGTGCCGGGACAGGGATTTAATGAGCAGTACTTC. Amino acids: CSVPGQGFNEQYF. V is TRBV20-1 and J is TRBJ2-7; 9 bases map to TRBD1. The CDR3 is 13 residues long. Per the germline V gene, CDR1 is DFQATT and CDR2 is SNEGSKA (reference sequence). The junction had 11 bases not matched to a gene; V was cut back by 7 bases and J by 7 bases.

The rearrangement uses TRBV6-6 and TRBJ2-7; D uncertain. Trimming stripped 8 bases from V and 7 bases from J, with 12 bases between. Germline lookup yields CDR1 MNHNY and CDR2 SVGAGI (reference sequence). CDR3 length equals 11 residues. The CDR3 bases are TGTGCCAGCGGCCCCTATCTGGAGCAGTACTTC. Translation gives CASGPYLEQYF.

The V gene is TRBV18, the J gene TRBJ2-1, with D possibly matching TRBD1 (5 bases). Germline loops: CDR1 KGHSH, CDR2 LQKENI. Trimming left V 3 bases short and J 5 bases short, with 11 bases between. CDR3 length equals 14 residues. The CDR3 reads CASSPPGINNEQFF. CDR3 DNA: TGTGCCAGCTCACCCCCAGGGATTAACAATGAGCAGTTCTTC. The variable domain in full, completed from reference TRBV18 and TRBJ2-1, reads NAGVMQNPRHLVRRRGQEARLRCSPMKGHSHVYWYRQLPEEGLKFMVYLQKENIIDESGMPKERFSAEFPKEGPSILRIQQVVRGDSAAYFCASSPPGINNEQFFGPGTRLTVL.

The rearrangement links TRBV19 to TRBJ1-5, with D perhaps TRBD1 (5 bases). Germline V gives CDR1 LNHDA, CDR2 SQIVND (reference sequence). The CDR3 is made up of 18 amino acids. The V end was cut by 1 base, the J end by 0 bases, with 16 bases between. Here the CDR3 DNA reads TGTGCCAGTAGTATAGTTATATCGGGGCCAAATAGCAATCAGCCCCAGCATTTT. Amino acids: CASSIVISGPNSNQPQHF.

The sample holds a few counts of this clonotype. The CDR3 bases are TGTGCCAGCACCCCGGGAGGGCGGTACACAGATACGCAGTATTTT. Encoded protein: CASTPGGRYTDTQYF. The chain has TRBV7-3 and TRBJ2-3; 8 nucleotides line up with TRBD2. CDR3 length: 15 amino acids. CDR1 SGHTA and CDR2 FQGTGA come from the germline V gene. V lost 7 bases to trimming and J lost 2 bases; unmatched junction nucleotides: 8.

J is TRBJ2-3 and V is TRBV12-3 or TRBV12-4; D is possibly TRBD2 (6 bases). The CDR3 runs to 16 residues. Trimming took 8 bases from V and 2 from J, leaving 20 bases between them. The DNA for the CDR3 is TGTGCCAGCGGCCACTCTCCGGGACTCCTCACAGATACGCAGTATTTT. As protein: CASGHSPGLLTDTQYF.

This rearrangement joins TRBV29-1 to TRBJ1-1; no clear D. Germline CDR1 is SQVTM and CDR2 is ANQGSEA. V was shortened by 5 bases and J by 0 bases, with 10 bases between the two germline ends. There are 13 residues in the CDR3. The CDR3 DNA reads as TGCAGCGTTTTCCGAGTCATGAACACTGAAGCTTTCTTT. Protein product: CSVFRVMNTEAFF. Supplemented by reference TRBV29-1 and TRBJ1-1, the full variable domain reads SAVISQKPSRDICQRGTSLTIQCQVDSQVTMMFWYRQQPGQSLTLIATANQGSEATYESGFVIDKFPISRPNLTFSTLTVSNMSPEDSSIYLCSVFRVMNTEAFFGQGTRLTVV.

The CDR3 region has the DNA TGTGCCAGCAGCTTAGTGTCGGCTAGCGGGAGTGAGACCCAGTACTTC. It yields the protein CASSLVSASGSETQYF. V and J are TRBV7-2 and TRBJ2-5; TRBD2 matches at 10 bases. The V gene's germline CDR1 is SGHTA and CDR2 FQGNSA. V dropped 1 base and J dropped 5; count of bases not matched to a gene: 7. The CDR3 is 16 residues long.

This clonotype was found a few times. The J gene is TRBJ2-5, the V gene TRBV12-3 or TRBV12-4; either TRBD1 or TRBD2 may supply D (5 bases each). The CDR3 contains 16 residues. V dropped 2 bases and J dropped 6 bases, with 19 bases sitting between them. CDR3 coding DNA: TGTGCCAGCAGTTTAAAGGGGACCGGGGTCGGGAAGACCCAGTACTTC. This encodes CASSLKGTGVGKTQYF.

There are a few counts of this clonotype. This chain links TRBV10-1 with TRBJ2-5, with D tentatively TRBD1 or TRBD2 (5 bases each). V lost 6 bases to trimming and J lost 0 bases, with 14 bases between them. This CDR3 has 15 residues. CDR1 is WNHNN, CDR2 SYGVQD, per germline (reference sequence). The CDR3 DNA sequence: TGCGCCAGCAGCCCCAGGGCCGGGGACCAAGAGACCCAGTACTTC. This encodes CASSPRAGDQETQYF.

This clonotype was counted many times. The chain links TRBV4-1 to TRBJ2-7; TRBD1 agrees at 7 bases. This CDR3 contains 15 residues. Trimming took 4 bases from V and 4 from J; bases not matched to a gene: 10. Per germline, CDR1 MGHRA and CDR2 YSYEKL. As DNA, the CDR3 is TGCGCCAGCAGCCCTTCCGGGACAGCCTTATACGAGCAGTACTTC. Amino acids: CASSPSGTALYEQYF.

V and J are TRBV2 and TRBJ2-7; D is perhaps TRBD2 (5 bases). This CDR3 spans 14 amino acids. The germline V and J ends were trimmed by 3 bases and 3 bases, with 12 bases remaining between them. Germline V gene sequence: CDR1 SNHLY, CDR2 FYNNEI. CDR3 region: CASSDETRHYEQYF. DNA of the CDR3: TGTGCCAGCAGTGACGAAACTAGGCACTACGAGCAGTACTTC. The variable domain in full, with the rest retrieved from reference TRBV2 and TRBJ2-7, is EPEVTQTPSHQVTQMGQEVILRCVPISNHLYFYWYRQILGQKVEFLVSFYNNEISEKSEIFDDQFSVERPDGSNFTLKIRSTKLEDSAMYFCASSDETRHYEQYFGPGTRLTVT.

V gene TRBV20-1 combines with J gene TRBJ1-5; D might be TRBD1 (6 bases). The V and J ends lost 2 bases and 3 bases respectively, with 11 bases between them. Germline CDR1 is DFQATT and CDR2 is SNEGSKA (reference sequence). The CDR3 totals 14 residues. CDR3 sequence reads: CSARLGQNNQPQHF. DNA of the CDR3: TGCAGTGCTAGATTAGGACAGAACAATCAGCCCCAGCATTTT.

V usage is TRBV11-2 and J usage is TRBJ2-6; the D call may be TRBD1 or TRBD2 (6 bases each). V lost 5 bases and J 0 bases, leaving 14 bases between the germline ends. The CDR3 extends over 17 amino acids. Germline values: CDR1 SGHAT, CDR2 FQNNGV. The chain's CDR3 is CASSRRGGSSGANVLTF. The CDR3 region has the DNA TGTGCCAGCAGCCGCAGGGGAGGCAGCTCTGGGGCCAACGTCCTGACTTTC. The entire variable domain, with the rest obtained from reference TRBV11-2 and TRBJ2-6, is as follows: EAGVAQSPRYKIIEKRQSVAFWCNPISGHATLYWYQQILGQGPKLLIQFQNNGVVDDSQLPKDRFSAERLKGVDSTLKIQPAKLEDSAVYLCASSRRGGSSGANVLTFGAGSRLTVL.

The chain carries TRBV4-1 and TRBJ2-1, with 8 bases lining up with TRBD2. V lost 8 bases to trimming and J lost 0 bases; unmatched junction nucleotides: 9. The CDR3 is made up of 16 amino acids. The germline V gene encodes CDR1 MGHRA and CDR2 YSYEKL. CDR3: CASFGRSGSSYNEQFF. CDR3 DNA sequence: TGCGCCAGCTTCGGCCGCAGCGGGAGCTCCTACAATGAGCAGTTCTTC.

The sample holds one count of this clonotype. This sequence joins TRBV7-8 and TRBJ2-3; D is perhaps TRBD2 (5 bases). V gave up 5 bases and J gave up 2 bases, with 17 bases separating them. This CDR3 is built from 16 residues. Germline V gene data show CDR1 as SGHVS and CDR2 as FQNEAQ. Here the CDR3 reads CASSPNGVEVTDTQYF. The CDR3 nucleotides are TGTGCCAGCAGCCCTAACGGGGTTGAAGTCACAGATACGCAGTATTTT.

The gene calls are TRBV20-1 and TRBJ2-7; a weak D match, TRBD1 (6 bases). The tail of the sequence fits TRBJ2-5 better, so the J call may be wrong. The germline V gene encodes CDR1 DFQATT and CDR2 SNEGSKA (reference sequence). The CDR3 consists of 15 residues. The chain's CDR3 is CSATRPGQGTETQYF. The CDR3 nucleotides read TGCAGTGCTACCCGACCGGGACAAGGCACAGAGACCCAGTACTTC.

The genes are TRBV20-1 and TRBJ1-2; tentatively, D is TRBD1 (5 bases). The V end was cut by 6 bases, the J end by 4 bases, with 15 bases between. The CDR3 consists of 13 residues. Germline V lookup: CDR1 DFQATT, CDR2 SNEGSKA (reference sequence). CDR3 DNA sequence: TGCAGTGCAGACTGGGACGCGAGCTATGGCTACACCTTC. Translated: CSADWDASYGYTF.

CDR3 DNA: TGTGCCAGCAGCCTAACCGGACAGGTCCACTCTTCCATGAACACTGAAGCTTTCTTT. It yields the protein CASSLTGQVHSSMNTEAFF. The genes are TRBV7-6 and TRBJ1-1; TRBD1 matches 7 bases. Germline loops: CDR1 SGHVS, CDR2 FNYEAQ. J lost 0 bases, V lost 5 bases, and 18 bases had no gene match. The CDR3 length is 19 residues.

There are a few counts of this clonotype. The rearrangement joins TRBV6-5 to TRBJ1-4; D is uncertain. The CDR3 sequence is 17 residues long. Germline CDR1 MNHEY, CDR2 SVGAGI. The V gene lost 0 bases and the J gene lost 0 bases, with 11 bases spanning the gap. CDR3 protein: CASSYSTVGATNEKLFF. The CDR3 DNA follows: TGTGCCAGCAGTTACTCGACGGTCGGAGCAACTAATGAAAAACTGTTTTTT.

This clonotype showed up just a few times. The chain has TRBV6-1 and TRBJ1-1; TRBD1 aligns across 8 bases. The germline V gene encodes CDR1 MNHNS and CDR2 SASEGT. The V segment lost 8 bases and the J segment 1 base; nucleotides outside the gene matches: 9. This CDR3 has 15 residues. The CDR3 DNA reads as TGTGCCAGCTCCCAAAGAGGACAGGGGAACACTGAAGCTTTCTTT. Translating it yields CASSQRGQGNTEAFF.

This chain joins TRBV20-1 and TRBJ2-5; D possibly uses TRBD1 or TRBD2 (5 bases each). The CDR3 length is 15 residues. The germline V gene encodes CDR1 DFQATT and CDR2 SNEGSKA (reference sequence). The V and J ends lost 0 bases and 1 base respectively, with 12 bases between them. CDR3 sequence reads: CSARDRPGLQETQYF. CDR3 in DNA: TGCAGTGCTAGAGATCGTCCGGGGCTCCAAGAGACCCAGTACTTC.